These T cell receptor beta chains were read from a single sample in a study of technical replicates of blood from a handful of donors. The assay was immunoSEQ multiplex PCR, and TCRdb's table has in-frame clones only and misses some. This repertoire shows 80,000 or so clones, roughly 96% found once; its top ten account for around 0.2%. Material for sequencing was T cells isolated from PBMCs. All receptors derive from a human donor in good health. The CDR3 runs from the conserved cysteine through the conserved F or W. A D gene is named only where the DNA matches it firmly. A row's size may be missing; if present it is once, few, many or a size class.

CDR3,DNA,length,J,V,size,D
CAISATGSSTGELFF,TGTGCCATCAGTGCTACAGGGTCGAGCACCGGGGAGCTGTTTTTT,15,TRBJ2-2,TRBV10-3,.,.
CASSLRRAPQETQYF,TGTGCCAGCAGCTTAAGGAGGGCCCCCCAAGAGACCCAGTACTTC,15,TRBJ2-5,TRBV13,.,.
CSVERWGQGDTGELFF,TGCAGCGTTGAGAGGTGGGGACAGGGGGACACCGGGGAGCTGTTTTTT,16,TRBJ2-2,TRBV29-1,.,TRBD1
CATSRANNRGSNEKLFF,TGTGCCACCAGCAGGGCTAATAACAGGGGTTCTAATGAAAAACTGTTTTTT,17,TRBJ1-4,TRBV15,.,TRBD1
CASSLDGTSYGYTF,TGTGCCAGCAGTTTAGACGGGACATCCTATGGCTACACCTTC,14,TRBJ1-2,TRBV27,.,.
CASSRGRFTEAFF,TGTGCCAGCAGCCGGGGAAGGTTCACTGAAGCTTTCTTT,13,TRBJ1-1,TRBV5-5,.,.
CASSSSPGTETNYEQYF,TGTGCCAGCAGCTCATCACCCGGGACAGAGACTAACTACGAGCAGTACTTC,17,TRBJ2-7,TRBV28,.,TRBD1
CASSPGVGEKHYEQYF,TGTGCCAGCAGCCCCGGAGTTGGGGAGAAACACTACGAGCAGTACTTC,16,TRBJ2-7,TRBV11-2,.,.
CASSLDGMNTEAFF,TGTGCCAGCAGCTTGGACGGGATGAACACTGAAGCTTTCTTT,14,TRBJ1-1,TRBV5-4,.,.
CASSSGLVGTNEKLFF,TGTGCCAGCAGCTCAGGGCTAGTGGGGACAAATGAAAAACTGTTTTTT,16,TRBJ1-4,TRBV7-9,.,.
CASSYGPVNTEAFF,TGTGCCAGCAGTTACGGGCCGGTTAACACTGAAGCTTTCTTT,14,TRBJ1-1,TRBV6-5,.,.
CASSLDLTGTMNTEAFF,TGTGCCAGCAGCTTAGATCTCACAGGGACCATGAACACTGAAGCTTTCTTT,17,TRBJ1-1,TRBV11-2,.,.
CASTGTGDGYTF,TGCGCCAGCACCGGGACAGGGGATGGCTACACCTTC,12,TRBJ1-2,TRBV5-1,.,TRBD1
CASSLAAVGGPYEQYF,TGCGCCAGCAGCTTGGCCGCCGTAGGCGGGCCCTACGAGCAGTACTTC,16,TRBJ2-7,TRBV5-1,once,.
CASGGAQTGELFF,TGCGCCAGCGGGGGGGCCCAGACCGGGGAGCTGTTTTTT,13,TRBJ2-2,TRBV10-1,.,.
CASSRYERSGEQYF,TGTGCCAGCAGCCGTTACGAGAGGTCCGGCGAGCAGTACTTC,14,TRBJ2-7,TRBV14,.,.
CASSVAGAMEQFF,TGTGCCAGCAGTGTAGCGGGAGCGATGGAGCAGTTCTTC,13,TRBJ2-1,TRBV25-1,.,TRBD2
CASSSGQGADEQFF,TGCGCCAGCAGCTCTGGACAGGGGGCCGATGAGCAGTTCTTC,14,TRBJ2-1,TRBV5-1,.,TRBD1
CASSPQGVTNRDEQFF,TGTGCCAGCAGCCCCCAGGGGGTTACTAATAGGGATGAGCAGTTCTTC,16,TRBJ2-1,TRBV9,.,TRBD1
CASSGIREASGELFF,TGCGCCAGCAGTGGGATAAGAGAGGCGTCCGGGGAGCTGTTTTTT,15,TRBJ2-2,TRBV10-1,.,.
CASKTGGAYNEQFF,TGTGCCAGCAAGACAGGGGGAGCATACAATGAGCAGTTCTTC,14,TRBJ2-1,TRBV6-1,.,TRBD1
CASSLSQAIGNTIYF,TGTGCCAGCAGTTTAAGCCAGGCCATTGGAAACACCATATATTTT,15,TRBJ1-3,TRBV28,.,.
CASSLLAGPDTQYF,TGTGCCAGCAGCTTGCTAGCCGGGCCGGATACGCAGTATTTT,14,TRBJ2-3,TRBV5-6,.,.
CASSPGGAAKTEAFF,TGTGCCAGCAGCCCCGGGGGGGCAGCGAAAACTGAAGCTTTCTTT,15,TRBJ1-1,TRBV9,.,.
CASSGAGQAFNSPLHF,TGTGCCAGCAGCGGAGCCGGACAGGCCTTTAATTCACCCCTCCACTTT,16,TRBJ1-6,TRBV5-6,.,TRBD1
CASRLNRGETQYF,TGTGCCAGCAGACTAAACAGGGGAGAGACCCAGTACTTC,13,TRBJ2-5,TRBV6-6,.,TRBD1
CASRRGGSAGELFF,TGTGCCAGCCGGCGCGGGGGGTCCGCCGGGGAGCTGTTTTTT,14,TRBJ2-2,TRBV7-2,.,TRBD2
CASSLPGPTGELFF,TGTGCCAGCAGCTTACCAGGCCCCACCGGGGAGCTGTTTTTT,14,TRBJ2-2,TRBV7-3,.,.
CASSEGLAGYGTQYF,TGTGCCAGCAGTGAGGGACTAGCGGGTTACGGTACGCAGTATTTT,15,TRBJ2-3,TRBV27,.,TRBD2
CASSQDSPTGFNTEAFF,TGTGCCAGCAGCCAAGATTCTCCGACAGGCTTCAACACTGAAGCTTTCTTT,17,TRBJ1-1,TRBV4-2,.,.
CASSSIQGSYEQYF,TGTGCCAGCAGCTCAATACAGGGATCCTACGAGCAGTACTTC,14,TRBJ2-7,TRBV5-4,.,.
CATSQGGGGLLREQYF,TGTGCCACCAGTCAGGGGGGCGGGGGGCTTCTTCGGGAGCAGTACTTC,16,TRBJ2-7,TRBV15,.,.
CASSNRAHGELFF,TGTGCCAGCAGTAACAGGGCTCACGGGGAGCTGTTTTTT,13,TRBJ2-2,TRBV6-5,.,.
CASSFGQTSNQPQHF,TGTGCCAGCAGCTTCGGACAGACTAGCAATCAGCCCCAGCATTTT,15,TRBJ1-5,TRBV7-9,.,.
CAAGILSSYNEQFF,TGTGCCGCAGGAATCTTAAGCTCCTACAATGAGCAGTTCTTC,14,TRBJ2-1,TRBV5-4,.,.
CASSFAGGEQPQHF,TGCGCCAGCAGCTTCGCAGGGGGTGAACAGCCCCAGCATTTT,14,TRBJ1-5,TRBV5-1,.,TRBD1
CASSSFGQGSYEQYF,TGTGCCAGCAGTTCCTTCGGACAGGGCTCCTACGAGCAGTACTTC,15,TRBJ2-7,TRBV27,.,TRBD1
CSVGGVGGDEQYF,TGCAGCGTTGGGGGGGTAGGAGGGGACGAGCAGTACTTC,13,TRBJ2-7,TRBV29-1,.,.
CASSTSGGLLLSYNEQFF,TGTGCCAGCAGCACTAGCGGGGGGCTCTTACTTTCCTACAATGAGCAGTTCTTC,18,TRBJ2-1,TRBV2,.,TRBD2
CASLDGTGITEAFF,TGCGCCAGCCTAGATGGGACAGGGATCACTGAAGCTTTCTTT,14,TRBJ1-1,TRBV5-1,.,TRBD1
CAIRENSGNTIYF,TGTGCCATCCGAGAGAACTCTGGAAACACCATATATTTT,13,TRBJ1-3,TRBV10-3,.,.
CASVIDTEAFF,TGTGCCTCGGTCATCGACACTGAAGCTTTCTTT,11,TRBJ1-1,TRBV30,.,.
CASSFDPHGSEQGYTF,TGCGCCAGCAGCTTTGATCCCCACGGTTCCGAGCAAGGCTACACCTTC,16,TRBJ1-2,TRBV5-1,.,.
CASSFGAYTEAFF,TGTGCCAGCAGCTTTGGGGCCTACACTGAAGCTTTCTTT,13,TRBJ1-1,TRBV5-5,.,.
CASGLVGAPYNEQFF,TGTGCTAGTGGTCTAGTGGGAGCACCCTACAATGAGCAGTTCTTC,15,TRBJ2-1,TRBV12-5,.,.
CASSIGGTAYEKLFF,TGTGCCAGCAGTATCGGAGGGACAGCCTATGAAAAACTGTTTTTT,15,TRBJ1-4,TRBV28,.,TRBD1
CAWSFGQGFGYTF,TGTGCCTGGAGTTTCGGACAGGGTTTTGGCTACACCTTC,13,TRBJ1-2,TRBV30,.,TRBD1
CASSPSRGLSYEQYF,TGTGCCAGCAGTCCAAGCCGGGGACTATCCTACGAGCAGTACTTC,15,TRBJ2-7,TRBV27,.,TRBD2
CASSTPGQINYGYTF,TGTGCCAGCAGTACACCGGGACAGATTAACTATGGCTACACCTTC,15,TRBJ1-2,TRBV6-5,.,TRBD1
CASSLVTSYEQYF,TGCGCCAGCAGCTTGGTTACTAGCTACGAGCAGTACTTC,13,TRBJ2-7,TRBV5-1,.,.
CASSLDRSRNTEAFF,TGCGCCAGCAGTCTGGACAGGTCTAGGAACACTGAAGCTTTCTTT,15,TRBJ1-1,TRBV5-1,.,TRBD1